The 2 T cell receptor beta chains below were found in one sample sequenced in a study of Graves' ophthalmopathy and Graves' hyperthyroidism. Amplification of TCR beta CDR3 regions used RNA transcripts. After a first-round RT-PCR with HTBI primers, a second-round multiplex PCR was run. Using its own MiXCR run on the multiplex PCR reads, TCRdb lists one record per CDR3 protein. The sample yields about 660,000 distinct CDR3 sequences, about 41% seen once. The sample consisted of peripheral blood. Every receptor here comes from an adult man with Graves' ophthalmopathy.

V usage is TRBV6-6 and J usage is TRBJ2-5; D possibly matches TRBD1 or TRBD2 (6 bases each). This CDR3 region has 15 residues. V shed 2 bases and J shed 4 bases, with 14 bases lying between them. Germline V gene data show CDR1 as MNHNY and CDR2 as SVGAGI (reference sequence). CDR3 bases: TGTGCCAGCAGTTACGACGGCAGGGGAGGAGAGACCCAGTACTTC. Protein product: CASSYDGRGGETQYF.

This rearrangement joins TRBV5-6 to TRBJ1-3; D is unresolved. Germline V gene data show CDR1 as SGHDT and CDR2 as YYEEEE. Trimming pared 0 bases from V and 2 bases from J, leaving 21 bases between. This CDR3 comprises 19 residues. The CDR3 reads CASSLVSQSPGLPGNTIYF. The CDR3 coding sequence is TGTGCCAGCAGCTTGGTGTCCCAGTCCCCCGGCCTACCTGGAAACACCATATATTTT.